A selection of T cell receptor beta chains follows, all from one sample in a study of blood T cell repertoires in COVID-19. Profiling relied on immunoSEQ multiplex PCR, and the TCRdb table lists in-frame clones only, not all of them. The repertoire holds roughly 320,000 clones, 90% to 95% seen once, with about 4% in the top ten. Sequencing was done on a sample of PBMCs or T cells enriched from blood (not recorded which). Source of these receptors: a woman aged 25 to 39 who had been exposed to COVID-19. Both conserved end residues are part of each CDR3. The D gene is left open where the match is weak. Size is omitted from some rows. Given values are once, few, many or a class for expanded clones.

j_gene | d_gene | abundance | v_gene | len | CDR3nt | CDR3aa
TRBJ1-1 | TRBD1 | . | TRBV5-6 | 12 | TGTGCCAGCAGCTTAGAGGACAGGGAAGCTTTCTTT | CASSLEDREAFF
TRBJ1-2 | . | . | TRBV19 | 12 | TGTGCCAGTAGTATATCCAGGGAAGGCTACACCTTC | CASSISREGYTF
TRBJ2-1 | . | . | TRBV9 | 17 | TGTGCCAGCAGCCCCCTCCCCCGCAGGGTCACCTACAATGAGCAGTTCTTC | CASSPLPRRVTYNEQFF
TRBJ1-1 | . | . | TRBV3-1/TRBV3-2 | 14 | TGTGCCAGCAGCCCTACTGCTATGGTGTTATCCGCTTTCTTT | CASSPTAMVLSAFF
TRBJ1-2 | . | . | TRBV18 | 14 | TGTGCCAGCTCACCTCCAGGGGTTTTCGATGGCTACACCTTC | CASSPPGVFDGYTF
TRBJ2-3 | TRBD2 | . | TRBV5-1 | 15 | TGCGCCAGCAGCTCTGGGACTAGTGGTCCAGATACGCAGTATTTT | CASSSGTSGPDTQYF
TRBJ2-7 | TRBD1 | once | TRBV5-4 | 13 | TGTGCCGGGGGTCGGCAGGGGGTCTACGAGCAGTACTTC | CAGGRQGVYEQYF
TRBJ2-1 | TRBD1 | . | TRBV19 | 16 | TGTGCCAGTACAGAGGCCCCAGGACAGGGGATGTATGAGCAGTTCTTC | CASTEAPGQGMYEQFF
TRBJ2-3 | . | . | TRBV12-3/TRBV12-4 | 13 | TGTGCCAGCAGCCGAGGGCTCACAGATACGCAGTATTTT | CASSRGLTDTQYF
TRBJ2-1 | . | . | TRBV10-3 | 13 | TGTGCCATCCGATACTCTGGGGCCGACGAGCAGTTCTTC | CAIRYSGADEQFF
TRBJ2-2 | TRBD1 | . | TRBV2 | 13 | TGTGCCCGAAGGACAGGGATGCTCGGGGAGCTGTTTTTT | CARRTGMLGELFF
TRBJ2-7 | TRBD1 | . | TRBV9 | 15 | TGTGCCAGCAGCCGAGGGACAGCCTTCCTCGACGAGCAGTACTTC | CASSRGTAFLDEQYF
TRBJ2-7 | . | . | TRBV3-1/TRBV3-2 | 15 | TGTGCCAGCAGCCAGGCTTTTGCTCCATCCTACGAGCAGTACTTC | CASSQAFAPSYEQYF
TRBJ1-5 | TRBD1 | . | TRBV3-1/TRBV3-2 | 19 | TGTGCCAGCAGCCAAGTACCTCCGGGACAGGGGTTTAGCAATCAGCCCCAGCATTTT | CASSQVPPGQGFSNQPQHF
TRBJ1-6 | TRBD1 | . | TRBV6-6 | 20 | TGTGCCAGCAGGCGACAGGGGGCTTTCGCTCCGAACGCTCATAATTCACCCCTCCACTTT | CASRRQGAFAPNAHNSPLHF
TRBJ1-5 | TRBD1 | . | TRBV2 | 15 | TGTGCCAGCGGCGACAGGGCGGTACGCAATCAGCCCCAGCATTTT | CASGDRAVRNQPQHF
TRBJ1-1 | . | . | TRBV14 | 14 | TGTGCCAGCAGCCAAGCGGACAGAGACTTTGAAGCTTTCTTT | CASSQADRDFEAFF
TRBJ2-7 | . | . | TRBV6-4 | 14 | TGTGCCAGCAGTGACGGACATCCACCCTACGAGCAGTACTTC | CASSDGHPPYEQYF
TRBJ1-1 | . | . | TRBV10-3 | 13 | TGTGCCATCAGTCTCCGGGAAGGTACTGAAGCTTTCTTT | CAISLREGTEAFF
TRBJ1-2 | TRBD1 | . | TRBV4-3 | 17 | TGCGCCAGCAGCCAAGGAGGGGGCGACAGGGCGGCCTATGGCTACACCTTC | CASSQGGGDRAAYGYTF
TRBJ2-2 | . | . | TRBV5-1 | 13 | TGCGCCAGCAGCTTGCGCGTTGACGGGGAGCTGTTTTTT | CASSLRVDGELFF
TRBJ2-3 | TRBD1 | . | TRBV7-3 | 16 | TGTGCCAGCAGCTTAAGGGGAGACAGGGGAACAGATACGCAGTATTTT | CASSLRGDRGTDTQYF
TRBJ2-7 | TRBD1 | . | TRBV6-2/TRBV6-3 | 15 | TGTGCCAGCAGTGTTGGGACAGGGGATATGTACGAGCAGTACTTC | CASSVGTGDMYEQYF
TRBJ1-5 | TRBD1 | few | TRBV10-1 | 15 | TGCGCCAGCAGTGAGGAACAGGGGAAAGGGCAGCCCCAGCATTTT | CASSEEQGKGQPQHF
TRBJ1-1 | TRBD1 | . | TRBV24-1 | 13 | TGTGCCACCAGCGGACAGGAGACCACTGAAGCTTTCTTT | CATSGQETTEAFF
TRBJ1-2 | TRBD1 | . | TRBV2 | 17 | TGTGCCAGCCTTGCCAGGGGGTTCGGACAGGGGGACTATGGCTACACCTTC | CASLARGFGQGDYGYTF
TRBJ1-4 | . | . | TRBV5-1 | 15 | TGCGCCAGCAGCTTAGCGGATCAACCTAATGAAAAACTGTTTTTT | CASSLADQPNEKLFF
TRBJ2-3 | TRBD2 | . | TRBV18 | 18 | TGTGCCAGCTCACCTGGGGGACTAGCGGCTTTCCACCCAGATACGCAGTATTTT | CASSPGGLAAFHPDTQYF
TRBJ1-6 | . | . | TRBV5-1 | 15 | TGCGCCAGCAGCTTGGACAGGCCCTATAATTCACCCCTCCACTTT | CASSLDRPYNSPLHF
TRBJ1-1 | TRBD1 | . | TRBV7-3 | 15 | TGTGCCAGCAGCTTAACAGGGGGCGACCCGACGGAAGCTTTCTTT | CASSLTGGDPTEAFF
TRBJ1-2 | TRBD1 | . | TRBV3-1/TRBV3-2 | 15 | TGTGCCAGCAGCCGGGGACAGGGGATTAGCTATGGCTACACCTTC | CASSRGQGISYGYTF
TRBJ2-2 | TRBD1 | . | TRBV5-1 | 16 | TGCGCCAGCAGCAAAACGACAGGGGTAAACACCGGGGAGCTGTTTTTT | CASSKTTGVNTGELFF
TRBJ2-3 | . | . | TRBV7-8 | 14 | TGTGCCAGCAGCGGGGGGACAGTCACAGATACGCAGTATTTT | CASSGGTVTDTQYF
TRBJ2-4 | TRBD2 | once | TRBV5-1 | 18 | TGCGCCAGCAGCTTGGACATCCAAACCGGGACTAATAGAAACATTCAGTACTTC | CASSLDIQTGTNRNIQYF
TRBJ1-6 | . | . | TRBV21-1 | 18 | . | CASSKVGSGAAYNSPLHF
TRBJ2-7 | . | once | TRBV13 | 13 | TGTGCCAGCGGCGTAAGCTTGGAGGACGAGCAGTACTTC | CASGVSLEDEQYF
TRBJ2-7 | TRBD2 | once | TRBV4-1 | 17 | TGCGCCAGCAGCCAAGAGGTGGTAGCGGGGGGGATCGACGAGCAGTACTTC | CASSQEVVAGGIDEQYF
TRBJ2-1 | TRBD2 | . | TRBV3-1/TRBV3-2 | 17 | TGTGCCAGCAGCCCCACGCCCCGGCGGGGGGCCTACAATGAGCAGTTCTTC | CASSPTPRRGAYNEQFF
TRBJ1-4 | . | once | TRBV7-9 | 17 | TGTGCCAGCACCTGGGGGTGGGGACTTGCAACTAATGAAAAACTGTTTTTT | CASTWGWGLATNEKLFF
TRBJ2-2 | TRBD1 | . | TRBV10-3 | 14 | TGTGCCACCGCAGGGGGCTATGAGAACGGGGAGCTGTTTTTT | CATAGGYENGELFF
TRBJ1-2 | . | once | TRBV5-1 | 15 | TGCGCCAGCAGCTTGGGAGGACAAAATAACTATGGCTACACCTTC | CASSLGGQNNYGYTF
TRBJ2-7 | . | . | TRBV21-1 | 13 | TGTGCCAGGAACAGGGGATTGAGATACGAGCAGTACTTC | CARNRGLRYEQYF
TRBJ1-6 | . | medium-sized | TRBV6-2/TRBV6-3 | 19 | TGTGCCAGCAGTTTTCTACAGACAAGGCAGAGCTCCTATAATTCACCCCTCCACTTT | CASSFLQTRQSSYNSPLHF
TRBJ1-5 | . | once | TRBV27 | 16 | TGTGCCAGCGCCGATGACAGATCGATCGGCAATCAGCCCCAGCATTTT | CASADDRSIGNQPQHF
TRBJ2-5 | . | . | TRBV4-2 | 15 | TGTGCCAGCAGCCCACCCGGGGGATTCCAAGAGACCCAGTACTTC | CASSPPGGFQETQYF
TRBJ1-1 | . | once | TRBV6-1 | 14 | TGTGCCAGCAGTGAAATGGCAGGCGACACTGAAGCTTTCTTT | CASSEMAGDTEAFF
TRBJ2-3 | TRBD1 | . | TRBV7-6 | 15 | TGTGCCAGCAGCTTCGGGACAGGGGGCTGGGATACGCAGTATTTT | CASSFGTGGWDTQYF
TRBJ1-1 | . | . | TRBV27 | 16 | TGTGCCAGCAGTTCAATCCCCGGCACGGGAGGCACTGAAGCTTTCTTT | CASSSIPGTGGTEAFF
TRBJ1-2 | TRBD1 | . | TRBV5-5 | 15 | TGTGCCAGCAGCCCGCAGGGGGTAACTAACTATGGCTACACCTTC | CASSPQGVTNYGYTF
TRBJ2-1 | . | . | TRBV11-3 | 20 | TGTGCCAGCAGCTTAGATCTGGGACAGGCCCTGGGGAGGGTCTACAATGAGCAGTTCTTC | CASSLDLGQALGRVYNEQFF
TRBJ2-1 | . | . | TRBV24-1 | 14 | TGTGCCACCAGTGATTTCGCAGGGGGGAATGAGCAGTTCTTC | CATSDFAGGNEQFF
TRBJ1-1 | . | . | TRBV7-2 | 14 | TGTGCCAGCCCCTCGGGAGGAGTGAACACTGAAGCTTTCTTT | CASPSGGVNTEAFF
TRBJ2-2 | TRBD2 | . | TRBV5-5 | 18 | TGTGCCAGCAGCCTAGGACTAGCGGGGACCCTGAACACCGGGGAGCTGTTTTTT | CASSLGLAGTLNTGELFF